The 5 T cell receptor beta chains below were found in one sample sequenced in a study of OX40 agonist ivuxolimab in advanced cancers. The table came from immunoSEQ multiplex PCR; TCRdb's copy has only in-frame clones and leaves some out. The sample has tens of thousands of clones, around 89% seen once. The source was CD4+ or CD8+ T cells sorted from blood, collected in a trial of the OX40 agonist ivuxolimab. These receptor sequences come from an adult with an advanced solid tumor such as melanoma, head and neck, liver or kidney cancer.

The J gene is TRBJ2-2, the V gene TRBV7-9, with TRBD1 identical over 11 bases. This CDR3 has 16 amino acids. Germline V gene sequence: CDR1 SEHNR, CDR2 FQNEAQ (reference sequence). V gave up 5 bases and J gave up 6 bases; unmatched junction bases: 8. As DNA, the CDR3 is TGTGCCAGCAGCCCGCGGACAGGGGGCGCATCCGGGGAGCTGTTTTTT. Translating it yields CASSPRTGGASGELFF.

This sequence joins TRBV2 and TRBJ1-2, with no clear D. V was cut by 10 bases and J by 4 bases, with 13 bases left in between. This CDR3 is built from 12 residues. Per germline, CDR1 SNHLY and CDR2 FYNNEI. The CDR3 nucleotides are TGTGCCACCTACGCTCGGATCTATGGCTACACCTTC. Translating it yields CATYARIYGYTF.

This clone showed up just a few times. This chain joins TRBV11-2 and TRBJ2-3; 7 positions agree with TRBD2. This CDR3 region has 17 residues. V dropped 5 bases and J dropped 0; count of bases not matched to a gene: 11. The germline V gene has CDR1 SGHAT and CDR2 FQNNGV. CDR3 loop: CASSPGGWGMSTDTQYF. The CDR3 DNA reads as TGTGCCAGCAGCCCCGGGGGGTGGGGGATGAGCACAGATACGCAGTATTTT.

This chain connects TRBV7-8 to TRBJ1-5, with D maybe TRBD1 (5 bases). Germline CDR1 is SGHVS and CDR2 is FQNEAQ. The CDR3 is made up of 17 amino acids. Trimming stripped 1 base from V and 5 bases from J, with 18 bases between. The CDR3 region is CASSLVGREGSHQPQHF. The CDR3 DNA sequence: TGTGCCAGCAGCTTAGTAGGCAGGGAAGGTTCGCATCAGCCCCAGCATTTT.

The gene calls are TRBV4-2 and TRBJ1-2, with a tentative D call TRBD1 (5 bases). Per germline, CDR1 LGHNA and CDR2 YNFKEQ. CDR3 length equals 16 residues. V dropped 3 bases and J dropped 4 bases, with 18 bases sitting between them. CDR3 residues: CASSQSSKGEGYGYTF. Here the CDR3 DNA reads TGTGCCAGCAGCCAGAGTTCGAAAGGGGAGGGCTATGGCTACACCTTC.